The T cell receptor beta chain under discussion was sequenced for a study of T cells in Graves' hyperthyroidism and ophthalmopathy. The sample holds many counts of this clonotype. V was trimmed by 4 bases and J by 0 bases, leaving 8 bases between them. This CDR3 has 14 amino acids. RNA transcripts yielded amplified TCR beta CDR3 regions. In the first-round RT-PCR of the TCR CDR3, the HTBI primer set was used. Using its own MiXCR run on the multiplex PCR reads, TCRdb lists one record per CDR3 protein. The data show fewer than 250,000 distinct CDR3 sequences, roughly a quarter seen once. The chain employs TRBV12-3 or TRBV12-4 and TRBJ2-3, with D maybe TRBD1 (6 bases). The sequenced sample consisted of blood. This receptor was taken from a woman between 40 and 55 years old with Graves' ophthalmopathy. CDR3: CASSSQGSTDTQYF. CDR3 DNA sequence: TGTGCCAGCAGTTCCCAGGGGAGCACAGATACGCAGTATTTT.